Given below is one T cell receptor (beta chain) in context. What it binds is not known. In blood CD8+ and CD4+ T cells, TCR beta underwent sequencing. TEMRA cells were FACS-enriched, with CD8+ and CD4+ T cells isolated negatively. The sample originates from a study of CD8 T cells in Susac syndrome. General study results and limits: The study admitted that it had a relatively small number of individuals in its TCR sequencing and HLA analysis.

A quantity of about 0.5 to 1 ug RNA underwent reverse transcription using random hexamers. An immunoSEQ multiplex PCR generated amplified TCR beta CDR3 products spanning 54 Vbeta and 13 Jbeta. TCRdb reprocessed the immunoSEQ multiplex PCR reads with MiXCR, giving one entry per CDR3 protein. The data show approximately 130,000 distinct CDR3 sequences, about 90% seen once. From germline, CDR1 is MNHEY and CDR2 SMNVEV (reference sequence). The CDR3 is made up of 14 amino acids. V was cut by 2 bases and J by 4 bases, with 9 bases left in between. This clonotype originated in a human donor with multiple sclerosis. The rearrangement uses TRBV27 and TRBJ1-5; a weak D match, TRBD1 (5 bases). Sequenced sample: CD8+ T cells from PBMCs. The CDR3 spells CASSLGGVNQPQHF. The CDR3 region has the DNA TGTGCCAGCAGTTTAGGGGGAGTAAATCAGCCCCAGCATTTT.